The T cell receptor beta chain described here comes from a study of metastatic and nonmetastatic thyroid tumors. Study-level background: For malignant and benign thyroid patients, tumor or nodule tissue and blood were the sources whose repertoires were compared. Study results and caveats: Significantly higher TCR beta diversity was reportedly seen in malignant thyroid tumors than benign nodules, in blood and tumor.

Under the authors' procedure: The study built a papillary thyroid cancer distant-metastasis classifier from CDR3 differences across clinicopathological groups. TCRdb re-analyzed the PCR reads through MiXCR. The V and J calls and clone size come from TCRdb's table, not from the authors' own analysis. The table has some 39,000 clones, 15% to 20% seen once. Regarding this clone: As yet, its antigen is unknown.

V was shortened by 6 bases and J by 1 base, with 10 bases between the two germline ends. This CDR3 contains 13 residues. Germline CDR1 SGHTA, CDR2 FQGNSA. No treatment had been given to any patient before thyroid surgery. The chain joins TRBV7-2 to TRBJ2-7; D gene uncertain. The sample consisted of blood. The receptor was derived from a female donor with papillary thyroid cancer or a benign thyroid nodule (not recorded which). Some clones in this sample may be carry-over from other donors' samples. The CDR3 region has the DNA TGTGCCAGCAGAAATACGGATTCCTACGAGCAGTACTTC. Translated, it gives CASRNTDSYEQYF.